Listed below are T cell receptor beta chains from one sample, sequenced in a study of T cell repertoires in cytomegalovirus infection. TCRdb passed the reads through MiXCR, listing each CDR3 protein once. The table records 450,000 to 550,000 distinct CDR3 sequences, 16% of them present only once. The specimen was CD8+ T cells from PBMCs. These receptors came from a human donor in good health (CMV status not recorded). Some clones in this sample may be carry-over from other donors' samples. Both conserved end residues are part of each CDR3. The order of the fields is clone size, J gene, V gene, D gene, CDR3 DNA, CDR3 protein. D genes are given only for firm matches. A row's size may be missing; if present it is once, few, many or a size class.

>many|TRBJ2-7|TRBV12-3/TRBV12-4|TRBD1
TGTGCCAGCAGACAATCGGGACAGGGAATTTCTACCTACGAGCAGTACTTC
CASRQSGQGISTYEQYF
>many|TRBJ2-3|TRBV12-3/TRBV12-4|-
TGTGCCAGCGGGACATCCACTAGCACAGATACGCAGTATTTT
CASGTSTSTDTQYF
>-|TRBJ2-2|TRBV5-5|-
TGTGCCAGCAGCCCCAAATACCCGGTCGGGGTTAACACCGGGGAGCTGTTTTTT
CASSPKYPVGVNTGELFF
>-|TRBJ2-7|TRBV27|TRBD1
TGTGCCAGCAGTGCCACTCCGACAGGGGGGCAGTACTTC
CASSATPTGGQYF
>few|TRBJ1-2|TRBV19|-
TGTGCCAGTAGTATAGGGCGGCAGGCTTTCTATGGCTACACCTTC
CASSIGRQAFYGYTF
>-|TRBJ2-7|TRBV19|-
TGTGCCAGTAGTATATCAGGGCTCGCCGAGCAGTACTTC
CASSISGLAEQYF
>many|TRBJ2-1|TRBV14|-
TGTGCCAGCAGCCATACACGTGGGGACATTAACTACAATGAGCAGTTCTTC
CASSHTRGDINYNEQFF
>few|TRBJ2-7|TRBV7-9|-
TGTGCCAGCAGCTTTTTGGACGAGCAGTACTTC
CASSFLDEQYF
>-|TRBJ2-1|TRBV5-1|-
TGCGCCAGCAGCTTGTTCGCTAGCGTTACCCCGAGCTCCTACAATGAGCAGTTCTTC
CASSLFASVTPSSYNEQFF
>-|TRBJ2-6|TRBV6-4|-
TGTGCCAGCAGTGTGGTCTCTGGGGCCAACGTCCTGACTTTC
CASSVVSGANVLTF
>many|TRBJ1-2|TRBV7-8|-
TGTGCCAGCAGCCCCCCCAGGGAGGGCTACACCTTC
CASSPPREGYTF
>few|TRBJ1-1|TRBV6-5|-
TGTGCCAGCAGGGCAGGGTGGGAAGCTTTCTTT
CASRAGWEAFF
>many|TRBJ1-1|TRBV7-2|-
TGTGCCAGCAGCTTAGAGGAGGGTACTGAAGCTTTCTTT
CASSLEEGTEAFF
>many|TRBJ1-1|TRBV11-2|TRBD1
TGTGCCAGCAGCTTAATGACAGGGGGAAACACTGAAGCTTTCTTT
CASSLMTGGNTEAFF
>few|TRBJ2-2|TRBV5-1|-
TGCGCCAGCAGCTTGGTCCCGGGACGGGACACCGGGGAGCTGTTTTTT
CASSLVPGRDTGELFF
>-|TRBJ2-1|TRBV5-1|-
TGCGCCAGCAGCTTGGCGCAGGGCATCGACAATGAGCAGTTCTTC
CASSLAQGIDNEQFF
>-|TRBJ2-2|TRBV7-3|-
TGTGCCACCTCAGCCGGGGGCACCGGGGAGCTGTTTTTT
CATSAGGTGELFF
>few|TRBJ1-3|TRBV6-6|-
TGTGCCAGCAGGATCCCATCGGGCGGGATTAACTCTGGAAACACCATATATTTT
CASRIPSGGINSGNTIYF
>-|TRBJ2-7|TRBV20-1|-
TGCAGTGCCGGATCAGGGCAGGTTAGCTCCTACGAGCAGTACTTC
CSAGSGQVSSYEQYF
>few|TRBJ2-5|TRBV7-9|TRBD2
TGTGCCAGCAGCTTAACTTCTGTGATAGCGGGAGGGGGAGAGACCCAGTACTTC
CASSLTSVIAGGGETQYF
>many|TRBJ1-5|TRBV7-8|-
TGTGCCAGCAGCTTAGGGGTACAGTCGGATCAGCCCCAGCATTTT
CASSLGVQSDQPQHF
>few|TRBJ2-7|TRBV29-1|-
TGCAGCGTTGAAGACGGCGCCAGTTCGTCCTACGAGCAGTACTTC
CSVEDGASSSYEQYF
>-|TRBJ2-1|TRBV2|-
TGTGCCAGCAGTGAAGTGGGTCCGAATGAGCAGTTCTTC
CASSEVGPNEQFF
>few|TRBJ1-2|TRBV12-3/TRBV12-4|-
TGTGCCAGCACACGCGGGAGGGGCGCCTTTGGCTACACCTTC
CASTRGRGAFGYTF
>many|TRBJ1-6|TRBV10-3|TRBD1
TGTGCCATCAGTGCCTTTGGGACAGGGGGGCCAAATTCACCCCTCCACTTT
CAISAFGTGGPNSPLHF
>few|TRBJ2-7|TRBV4-1|TRBD2
TGCGCCAGCAGCCACCCTAATAGCGGGGGGGCTCGAGAGCAGTACTTC
CASSHPNSGGAREQYF
>many|TRBJ2-7|TRBV7-8|-
TGTGCCAGCAGCTTAGGGGCCTACTACGAGCAGTACTTC
CASSLGAYYEQYF
>-|TRBJ2-1|TRBV7-6|-
TGTGCAAGCAGCTTAGAAGTAGAAAGCTCCTACAATGAGCAGTTCTTC
CASSLEVESSYNEQFF
>many|TRBJ1-1|TRBV11-2|-
TGTGCCAGCAGCGGGGGGATACGCACTGAAGCTTTCTTT
CASSGGIRTEAFF
>-|TRBJ1-1|TRBV6-5|TRBD1
TGTGCCAGCAGTTGGACAGGGTCGGGCACTGAAGCTTTCTTT
CASSWTGSGTEAFF
>-|TRBJ2-3|TRBV7-8|-
TGTGCCAGCAGCGCACCCGGGGCGGAATGGGGCACAGATACGCAGTATTTT
CASSAPGAEWGTDTQYF
>many|TRBJ2-7|TRBV7-9|-
TGTGCCAGCAGCTTAGAGGGGGAGGGTTCCTACGAGCAGTACTTC
CASSLEGEGSYEQYF
>-|TRBJ2-6|TRBV15|TRBD1
TGTGCCACCAGTACGGACAGGGCGGAATCTGGGGCCAACGTCCTGACTTTC
CATSTDRAESGANVLTF